These 27 T cell receptor beta chains originate from one sample sequenced in a study of tumor-infiltrating lymphocytes in primary liver carcinoma. From 500 to 600 ng of total RNA, TCR beta-specific cDNA was reverse-transcribed using a constant-region primer. Slightly modified ARM-PCR with three nested multiplex PCR rounds yielded TCR beta libraries. Researchers ran the first two PCR rounds for roughly 10 cycles each with TRBV1-TRBV30 forward primers and a C-beta reverse primer. MiXCR, applied by TCRdb to the multiplex PCR reads, yields one record per CDR3 protein. The sample carries approximately 340,000 distinct CDR3 sequences, approximately 65% recorded once. Both blood RNA, taken from unsorted whole blood, and germline DNA were extracted. Sequencing was carried out using peripheral blood. Receptors were obtained from a man between 35 and 55 years old with primary liver carcinoma and hepatitis B virus infection.

In this sample, this clonotype turned up a few times. The chain has TRBV12-3 or TRBV12-4 and TRBJ2-7; D not resolved. This CDR3 comprises 14 residues. V gave up 3 bases and J gave up 1 base, with 10 bases separating them. The CDR3 DNA is TGTGCCAGCAGTTTTGGCTCCACGTCCTACGAGCAGTACTTC. It codes for CASSFGSTSYEQYF.

CDR3 in amino acids: CSTTGGAGTYEQYF. The CDR3 region has the DNA TGCAGCACTACTGGGGGGGCAGGGACCTACGAGCAGTACTTC. This rearrangement joins TRBV29-1 to TRBJ2-7; perhaps TRBD2 as D (7 bases). Germline CDR1 is SQVTM and CDR2 is ANQGSEA. The CDR3 spans 14 residues. V lost 8 bases to trimming and J lost 2 bases, with 19 bases between them.

This clonotype showed up many times. The chain employs TRBV6-2 or TRBV6-3 and TRBJ1-1; no reliable D call. V lost 0 bases and J lost 0, with 8 bases in between. The CDR3 has 15 amino acids. The germline V gene encodes CDR1 MNHEY and CDR2 SVGEGT. The CDR3 DNA sequence: TGTGCCAGCAGTTACTCGAAAGCGGTGAACACTGAAGCTTTCTTT. Translation gives CASSYSKAVNTEAFF.

This clonotype was picked up a small number of times. This may arise from a read error, as a much more abundant clone is one base away. The chain joins TRBV12-3 or TRBV12-4 to TRBJ2-5, with D unresolved. This CDR3 spans 13 amino acids. DNA for the CDR3: TGTGCCAGCAGTGGGATTCCCCAAGAGATCCAGTACTTC. Translating it yields CASSGIPQEIQYF.

Of note for this clonotype: This could be a read error, since a much larger clone is one nucleotide away. This rearrangement joins TRBV12-3 or TRBV12-4 to TRBJ2-2; 9 bases agree with TRBD1. Unmatched junction bases numbered 5, after V lost 7 bases and J lost 2 bases. The CDR3 runs to 15 residues. The CDR3 nucleotides read TGTGCCAGCAAAATGGGACAGGGAAACACCGGGGAGCTGTTTTTT. Translation gives CASKMGQGNTGELFF.

The table lists this clonotype with many counts. This chain connects TRBV10-3 to TRBJ1-3, with D tentatively TRBD1 (6 bases). The length of the CDR3 is 14 residues. Germline CDR1 is ENHRY and CDR2 is SYGVKD. Trimming shortened V by 8 bases and J by 6 bases, and 17 bases separated the two germline ends. The CDR3 DNA follows: TGTGCCATCTACCGCGGGGCAGGGGAAAACACCATATATTTT. Translation gives CAIYRGAGENTIYF.

This clonotype was counted between two and nine times. The chain links TRBV30 to TRBJ1-1, with 8 bases matching TRBD1. Trimming removed 4 bases from V and 4 bases from J; junction bases left unmatched: 8. The germline CDR1 and CDR2 sequences are GTSNPN and SVGIG (reference sequence). This CDR3 region has 14 residues. The CDR3: CAWTRTGLITEAFF. DNA for the CDR3: TGTGCCTGGACCAGGACAGGGTTGATCACTGAAGCTTTCTTT.

This clonotype was recorded a few times. The chain is built from TRBV28 and TRBJ2-1, with 7 positions matching TRBD1. V dropped 4 bases and J dropped 8; count of bases not matched to a gene: 17. This CDR3 comprises 17 residues. Germline V gives CDR1 MDHEN, CDR2 SYDVKM. The CDR3 DNA reads as TGTGCCAGCAGTTCGGACAGCAAAGCGTCGGGACAGTATGAGCAGTTCTTC. Protein: CASSSDSKASGQYEQFF.

For this clonotype: Lacking the conserved final phenylalanine or tryptophan, this CDR3 likely reflects a read error. CDR3 sequence: CASSQGQAAVRDTQYL. CDR3 sequence (DNA): TGTGCCAGCAGTCAAGGACAGGCGGCCGTAAGAGATACGCAGTATTTA. The chain carries TRBV6-1 and TRBJ2-3; 7 bases align to TRBD1. Per germline, CDR1 MNHNS and CDR2 SASEGT. This CDR3 is 16 amino acids long. Germline trimming cut 5 bases from V and 5 bases from J; bases unmatched to any gene: 13.

This clonotype came up a few times. In nucleotides, the CDR3 is TGTGCCAGCAGTTCATTTAGCGGGAGTTTCGACAATGAGCAGTTCTTC. It translates to CASSSFSGSFDNEQFF. V and J are TRBV12-3 or TRBV12-4 and TRBJ2-1; 9 bases align to TRBD2. There are 16 residues in the CDR3. J gave up 5 bases and V 4 bases, and 9 bases lay outside the gene matches.

Concerning this clonotype: Just one base apart from a much larger clone, this may be a read error. CDR3 in DNA: TGCGCCAGCAGCCGAGCTCTAGCGGGAGGGTCCCACGAGCAGTACTTC. Translating it yields CASSRALAGGSHEQYF. V usage is TRBV4-1 and J usage is TRBJ2-7; TRBD2 matches at 12 bases. CDR1 MGHRA and CDR2 YSYEKL come from the germline V gene. There are 16 residues in the CDR3. V gave up 4 bases and J gave up 5 bases; unmatched junction bases: 9.

Worth noting for this clonotype: One end of the junction fails to match germline, which may point to a read error. V is TRBV11-2 and J is TRBJ2-3, with unresolved D. Germline V lookup: CDR1 SGHAT, CDR2 FQNNGV. There are 12 residues in the CDR3. CDR3 sequence (DNA): TGTGCCGGCAGACCCATGGCAGATACGCAGTATTTT. Protein product: CAGRPMADTQYF.

Points on this clonotype: As the CDR3 is not closed by the conserved phenylalanine or tryptophan, this likely results from a read error. The chain joins TRBV11-2 to TRBJ2-1; the D gene is possibly TRBD1 (6 bases). CDR1 SGHAT and CDR2 FQNNGV come from the germline V gene. CDR3 length equals 13 residues. The CDR3 spells CASGLGGDNEQFL. DNA for the CDR3: TGTGCCAGCGGCTTAGGGGGTGACAATGAGCAGTTCTTA.

This clonotype turned up a few times. The V gene is TRBV7-8, the J gene TRBJ2-7; D is tentatively TRBD1 or TRBD2 (6 bases each). The V gene lost 6 bases and the J gene lost 7 bases, with 28 bases spanning the gap. The CDR3 length is 17 residues. The germline V gene has CDR1 SGHVS and CDR2 FQNEAQ. As DNA, the CDR3 is TGTGCCAGCAGGCAAGACGTGTCGGGGGCCGGCCGGGATGAGCAGTACTTC. Its protein is CASRQDVSGAGRDEQYF.

Comment on this clonotype: A clone one base away is much larger, so this may be a read error. The V gene is TRBV6-1, the J gene TRBJ1-2, with TRBD1 matching 7 bases. Germline V gene lookup returns CDR1 MNHNS and CDR2 SASEGT. V lost 0 bases to trimming and J lost 6 bases; unmatched junction nucleotides: 7. This CDR3 spans 15 amino acids. CDR3 coding DNA: TGTGCCAGCAGTGAAGCATTGGGGACAGCACATGGCTACACCTTC. It codes for CASSEALGTAHGYTF.

The chain joins TRBV28 to TRBJ1-1; 8 bases map to TRBD1. The CDR3 has 12 amino acids. Germline V gene lookup returns CDR1 MDHEN and CDR2 SYDVKM. Trimming took 4 bases from V and 8 from J; bases not matched to a gene: 3. CDR3 nucleotide sequence: TGTGCCAGCAGTTCCAGGGGGCGAGAAGCTTTCTTT. It translates to CASSSRGREAFF.

As to this clonotype: Since the CDR3 does not end with the conserved phenylalanine or tryptophan, this likely comes from a read error. The limits of the CDR3 on the DNA are not certain, so only TCRdb's listed CDR3 is given. The chain recombines TRBV5-4 with TRBJ2-1; no check of the table's D call, TRBD2, against the DNA was made. From its first to its last residue, the CDR3 has 13 amino acids. Germline CDR1 reads SGHNT; CDR2 reads YYREEE (reference sequence). The CDR3 is CASSFDGLATIFL.

A remark on this clonotype: A read error may produce the germline difference seen at one junction end. The V gene is TRBV6-5, the J gene TRBJ2-2; either TRBD1 or TRBD2 may supply D (5 bases each). This CDR3 has 16 residues. The germline V gene encodes CDR1 MNHEY and CDR2 SVGAGI. CDR3: CAGSSPPRGRPGELFF. The CDR3 DNA sequence: TGTGCCGGCAGCTCTCCCCCTCGGGGACGTCCCGGGGAGCTGTTTTTT.

The V and J genes are TRBV28 and TRBJ2-2; D tentatively reads TRBD1 or TRBD2 (5 bases each). This CDR3 comprises 14 residues. V was pared by 8 bases and J by 1 base, with 11 bases between. The germline CDR1 and CDR2 sequences are MDHEN and SYDVKM. The CDR3, as DNA: TGTGCCAGCCGGGGCCGGGGGAACACCGGGGAGCTGTTTTTT. Residues: CASRGRGNTGELFF.

In this sample, this clonotype turned up once. The rearrangement uses TRBV6-1 and TRBJ2-3; 10 bases agree with TRBD2. The germline gives CDR1 MNHNS, CDR2 SASEGT. The CDR3 has 12 amino acids. Trimming at V came to 11 bases and at J to 8 bases, leaving 7 bases not matched to a gene. CDR3 coding DNA: TGTGCCCTAGCGGGAGATATAGGTACGCAGTATTTT. Its protein product is CALAGDIGTQYF.

J is TRBJ2-7 and V is TRBV2, with D possibly being TRBD1 or TRBD2 (5 bases each). V shed 3 bases and J shed 7 bases, with 13 bases lying between them. CDR1 is SNHLY, CDR2 FYNNEI, per germline. The CDR3 has 13 residues. The CDR3 reads CASSDWSGREQYF. CDR3 DNA sequence: TGTGCCAGCAGTGATTGGTCAGGGAGAGAGCAGTACTTC. Looking up the rest from reference TRBV2 and TRBJ2-7 gives the full variable domain: EPEVTQTPSHQVTQMGQEVILRCVPISNHLYFYWYRQILGQKVEFLVSFYNNEISEKSEIFDDQFSVERPDGSNFTLKIRSTKLEDSAMYFCASSDWSGREQYFGPGTRLTVT.

Remarks on this clonotype: A much more abundant neighbour one base away suggests this may be a read error. This chain joins TRBV6-2 or TRBV6-3 and TRBJ2-7; D ambiguous. The CDR3 covers 14 residues. Germline CDR1 and CDR2: MNHEY and SVGEGT. DNA of the CDR3: TGTGCCAGCAGCCGCACCCCAGCCTCCTACGAGCGGTACTTC. It encodes CASSRTPASYERYF.

The V call is TRBV29-1, the J call TRBJ2-2; D may be TRBD1 (5 bases). Germline CDR1 reads SQVTM; CDR2 reads ANQGSEA. The CDR3 is made up of 13 amino acids. V lost 7 bases to trimming and J lost 3 bases, with 12 bases between them. The CDR3 DNA follows: TGCAGCGGTCGACAGTGGGACACCGGGGAGCTGTTTTTT. Amino acids: CSGRQWDTGELFF.

This clonotype was counted many times. This chain connects TRBV10-3 to TRBJ2-5, with 7 bases that match TRBD2. V shed 5 bases and J 4 bases; nucleotides not matched to a gene: 13. Germline CDR1 is ENHRY and CDR2 is SYGVKD. This CDR3 is built from 16 residues. In nucleotides, the CDR3 is TGTGCCATCAGTAAATCTAGCGGAGCAGCCTCAGAGACCCAGTACTTC. It is translated as CAISKSSGAASETQYF.

In the case of this clonotype: A read error is likely, as this CDR3 ends without the conserved phenylalanine or tryptophan. No DNA is shown, since the ends of the CDR3 on it are uncertain; the CDR3 is the one TCRdb lists. The chain uses TRBV11-1 and TRBJ2-7; the table assigns TRBD1, which was not confirmed against the DNA. In germline, CDR1 is SGHAT, CDR2 FQDESV (reference sequence). The CDR3 is 13 amino acids long, termini counted. CDR3 sequence reads: CASSSDAGGERYL.

This clonotype appeared once. A single base separates this from a much larger clone, so it may be a read error. The V gene is TRBV4-2, the J gene TRBJ2-1, with a weak D call TRBD2 (5 bases). The V end lost 2 bases, the J end lost 7 bases, and 21 bases lay between the germline ends. CDR3 length: 17 amino acids. Germline CDR1 reads LGHNA; CDR2 reads YNFKEQ. The CDR3 DNA is TGTGCCAGCAGCCAACCCCAGAGTTGGGAGATTGTTAATGAGCAGTTCTTC. Translating gives CASSQPQSWEIVNEQFF.

This rearrangement joins TRBV5-6 to TRBJ2-7; TRBD2 matches 8 bases. V was clipped by 1 base and J by 6 bases; unmatched bases: 6. The length of the CDR3 is 14 residues. CDR1 SGHDT and CDR2 YYEEEE come from the germline V gene. The CDR3 bases are TGTGCCAGCAGCTTGACAGCGGGAGCCCCCGAGCAGTACTTC. As protein: CASSLTAGAPEQYF.